This T cell receptor beta chain came from a study of a mutant IDH1 vaccine in newly diagnosed glioma. Across the study: Eight vaccinations went to patients in weeks 1, 3, 5, 7, 11, 15, 19, 23. Treated patients comprised about 60% males and roughly 40% females, mean age approximately 37 years. Initiation of the vaccine course occurred 4-6 weeks after radiotherapy alone, or alongside temozolomide cycles. Study observations and caveats: Any relationship between pseudoprogression and changes in top peripheral T cell clonotypes seemed absent.

Repertoires were generated with immunoSEQ multiplex PCR, while TCRdb's copy carries only in-frame clones and drops some. The repertoire includes roughly 52,000 clones, 80% of them detected once, and under 8% sits in the top ten. This CDR3 spans 15 amino acids. Trimming took off 5 bases at V and 5 bases at J, with 16 bases between the two ends. The germline V gene has CDR1 SNHLY and CDR2 FYNNEI. The time point: week 23, last vaccination. In the vaccine, a single dose held 300 ug of the mutant IDH1 20-mer peptide, along with topical imiquimod. Concerning this clone: No antigen is known for it.

This sequence was found in a man aged 40-55 years with glioma. The rearrangement joins TRBV2 to TRBJ1-5; D is unclear. The sequences come from PBMCs, collected from a glioma patient whose treatment included an IDH1 peptide vaccine. The CDR3 DNA sequence: TGTGCCAGCAGTCCCGAACGACACGGAGATCAGCCCCAGCATTTT. This translates into CASSPERHGDQPQHF. The variable domain in full, with the rest retrieved from reference TRBV2 and TRBJ1-5, is EPEVTQTPSHQVTQMGQEVILRCVPISNHLYFYWYRQILGQKVEFLVSFYNNEISEKSEIFDDQFSVERPDGSNFTLKIRSTKLEDSAMYFCASSPERHGDQPQHFGDGTRLSIL.